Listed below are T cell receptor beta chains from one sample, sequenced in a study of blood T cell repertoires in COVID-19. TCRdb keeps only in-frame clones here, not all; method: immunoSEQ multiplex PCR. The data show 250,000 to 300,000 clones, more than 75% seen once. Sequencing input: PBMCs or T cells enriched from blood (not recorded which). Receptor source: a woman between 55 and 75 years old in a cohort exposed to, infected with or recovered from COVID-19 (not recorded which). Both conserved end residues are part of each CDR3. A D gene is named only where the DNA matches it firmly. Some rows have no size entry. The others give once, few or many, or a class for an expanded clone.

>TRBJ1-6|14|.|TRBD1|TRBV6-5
TGTGCCACCTTTCCCGGGACAGGGACCTCACCCCTCCACTTT
CATFPGTGTSPLHF
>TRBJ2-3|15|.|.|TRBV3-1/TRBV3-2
TGTGCCAGCAGCCCCTCGGACAGCGGCACAGATACGCAGTATTTT
CASSPSDSGTDTQYF
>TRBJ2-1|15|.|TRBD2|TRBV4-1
TGCGCCAGCAGCTTCTTCGGGGGGGCCCTTAATGAGCAGTTCTTC
CASSFFGGALNEQFF
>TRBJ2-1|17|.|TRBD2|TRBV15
TGTGCCACCAGCAGAGTTGCGGGAGAGTTTCTCAACAATGAGCAGTTCTTC
CATSRVAGEFLNNEQFF
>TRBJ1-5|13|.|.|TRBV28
TGTGCCAGCAGTTTAGGGCCCCCAGGGCCCCAGCATTTT
CASSLGPPGPQHF
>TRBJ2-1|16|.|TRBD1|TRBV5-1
TGCGCCAGCAGCTTCCCTAAGGGACAGGTGGGGCGTGAGCAGTTCTTC
CASSFPKGQVGREQFF
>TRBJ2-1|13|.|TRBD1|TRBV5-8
TGTGCCAGCAGCGTGGGACAGGGGTACGAGCAGTTCTTC
CASSVGQGYEQFF
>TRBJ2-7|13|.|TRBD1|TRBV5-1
TGCGCCAGCAGCTTCACAGGGGACTACGAGCAGTACTTC
CASSFTGDYEQYF
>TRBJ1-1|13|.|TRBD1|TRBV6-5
TGTGCCAGCAGCCCAGACAGGGTCCCTGAAGCTTTCTTT
CASSPDRVPEAFF
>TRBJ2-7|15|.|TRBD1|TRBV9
TGTGCCAGCAGCCCCCGGGACAGGATCTCCTACGAGCAGTACTTC
CASSPRDRISYEQYF
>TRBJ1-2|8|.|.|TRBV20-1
TGCAGTGGTAATGGCTACACCTTC
CSGNGYTF
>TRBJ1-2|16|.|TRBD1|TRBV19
TGTGCCAGTAGTCCTCTCGGGACAGGGAGTAACTATGGCTACACCTTC
CASSPLGTGSNYGYTF
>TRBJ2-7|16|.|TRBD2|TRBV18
TGTGCCAGCTCACCACCGACGGGAGGAGTTTCCTACGAGCAGTACTTC
CASSPPTGGVSYEQYF
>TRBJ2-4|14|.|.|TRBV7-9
TGTGCCAGCAGCTTAGGACTAGGCAAAAACATTCAGTACTTC
CASSLGLGKNIQYF
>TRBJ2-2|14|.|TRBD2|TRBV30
TGTGCCTGGACTAGCGGGAGTCACACCGGGGAGCTGTTTTTT
CAWTSGSHTGELFF
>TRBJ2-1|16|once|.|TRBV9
TGTGCCAGCAGCGGGAAAAGCGCCAGCTCCTACAATGAGCAGTTCTTC
CASSGKSASSYNEQFF
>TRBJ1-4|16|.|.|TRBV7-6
TGTGCCAGCAGCTTATATGTTCGAGGGGCGGGAGAAAAACTGTTTTTT
CASSLYVRGAGEKLFF
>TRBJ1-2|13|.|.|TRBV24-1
TGTGCCACCAGTGATAGGACAGACCATGGCTACACCTTC
CATSDRTDHGYTF
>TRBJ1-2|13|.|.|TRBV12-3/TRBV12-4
TGTGCCAGCAGTCGACAGGCGAACTATGGCTACACCTTC
CASSRQANYGYTF
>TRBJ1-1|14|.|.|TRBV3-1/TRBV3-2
TGTGCCAGCAGCCCGACCGGCCCGGGCACTGAAGCTTTCTTT
CASSPTGPGTEAFF
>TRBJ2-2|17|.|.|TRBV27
TGTGCCAGCAGTCGTGGAGACCTGGGGGGGCGAACCGGGGAGCTGTTTTTT
CASSRGDLGGRTGELFF
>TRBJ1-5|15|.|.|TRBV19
TGTGCCAGTAGCCGGACGGTGGAGGGCAATCAGCCCCAGCATTTT
CASSRTVEGNQPQHF
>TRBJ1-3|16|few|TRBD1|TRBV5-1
TGCGCCAGCAGCTATCGTCCGACAGGGGAAGGAAACACCATATATTTT
CASSYRPTGEGNTIYF
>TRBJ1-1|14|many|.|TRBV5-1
TGCGCCAGCAGCTTGAACGCAGGGAACACTGAAGCTTTCTTT
CASSLNAGNTEAFF
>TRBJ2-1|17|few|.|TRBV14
TGTGCCAGCAGCCTTTATCGAGGGCCGAGCTCCTACAATGAGCAGTTCTTC
CASSLYRGPSSYNEQFF
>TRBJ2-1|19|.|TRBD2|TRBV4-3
TGCGCCAGCAGCCAAGGGGTCCTAGCGGGAGACGGGAATTACAATGAGCAGTTCTTC
CASSQGVLAGDGNYNEQFF
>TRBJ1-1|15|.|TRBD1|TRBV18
TGTGCCAGCTCAAAGTTGGGACAGGCGAACACTGAAGCTTTCTTT
CASSKLGQANTEAFF
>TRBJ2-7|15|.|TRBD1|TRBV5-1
TGCGCCAGCAGCTGGGGGACAGGGGGGAAGGACGAGCAGTACTTC
CASSWGTGGKDEQYF
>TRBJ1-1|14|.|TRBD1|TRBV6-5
TGTGCCAGCAGACAGGGGCCCATGAACACTGAAGCTTTCTTT
CASRQGPMNTEAFF
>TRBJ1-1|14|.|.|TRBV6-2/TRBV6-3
TGTGCCAGCAGTTACGGGCAGGGGAGCACTGAAGCTTTCTTT
CASSYGQGSTEAFF
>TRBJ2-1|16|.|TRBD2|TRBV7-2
TGTGCCAGCAGCTTAAGGCTCCCAGCGGGAGTTCGTGAGCAGTTCTTC
CASSLRLPAGVREQFF
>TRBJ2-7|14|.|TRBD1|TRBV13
TGTGCCAGCAGCTTAGGGGACAGGGGGCGCGAGCAGTACTTC
CASSLGDRGREQYF
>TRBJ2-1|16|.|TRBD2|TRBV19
TGTGCCAGTAGTATAGTGGAACTAGCGGTCTACAATGAGCAGTTCTTC
CASSIVELAVYNEQFF
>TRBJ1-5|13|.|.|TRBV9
TGTGCCAGCAGCGCCGGGGGTGGGCAGCCCCAGCATTTT
CASSAGGGQPQHF
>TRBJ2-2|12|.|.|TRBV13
TGTGCCAGCAGCCTACCCACCGGGGAGCTGTTTTTT
CASSLPTGELFF
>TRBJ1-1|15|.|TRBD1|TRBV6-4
TGTGCCAGCCCTCAAACGGGACAGGTGAACACTGAAGCTTTCTTT
CASPQTGQVNTEAFF
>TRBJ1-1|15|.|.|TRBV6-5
TGTGCCAGCAGTTACTTGACGGGGATGAACACTGAAGCTTTCTTT
CASSYLTGMNTEAFF
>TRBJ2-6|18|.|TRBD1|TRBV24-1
TGTGCCACCAGTGCGGGACAGGGGGAGTTCTCTGGGGCCAACGTCCTGACTTTC
CATSAGQGEFSGANVLTF
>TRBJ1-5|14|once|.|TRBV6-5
TGTGCCAGCAGTTACTCAGGGGAGGTTCAGCCCCAGCATTTT
CASSYSGEVQPQHF
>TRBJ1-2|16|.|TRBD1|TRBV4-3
TGCGCCAGCAGCCAAGAAGGAGACAGGGCTTTCTATGGCTACACCTTC
CASSQEGDRAFYGYTF
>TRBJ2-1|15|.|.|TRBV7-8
TGTGCCAGCCTCCCGTGGGGCATAACCCGCAATGAGCAGTTCTTC
CASLPWGITRNEQFF
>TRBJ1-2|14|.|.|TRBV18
TGTGCCAGCTCACCACCTAGCAGGGAGGATGGCTACACCTTC
CASSPPSREDGYTF
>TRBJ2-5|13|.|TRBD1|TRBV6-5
TGTGCCAGCAGTCGGACAGGCCAAGAGACCCAGTACTTC
CASSRTGQETQYF
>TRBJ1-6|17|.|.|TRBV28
TGTGCCAGCAAAACCGGGACATCGAGCTCCTATAATTCACCCCTCCACTTT
CASKTGTSSSYNSPLHF
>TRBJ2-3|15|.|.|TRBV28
TGTGCCAGCACCCCTAGTCTCTATAGCACAGATACGCAGTATTTT
CASTPSLYSTDTQYF
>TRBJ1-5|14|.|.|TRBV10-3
TGTGCCATCAGTGAGGGCGGGGGGAATCAGCCCCAGCATTTT
CAISEGGGNQPQHF
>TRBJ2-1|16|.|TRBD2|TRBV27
TGTGCCAGCAGTTTTGGACTAGCGGGAGGGCGGAATGAGCAGTTCTTC
CASSFGLAGGRNEQFF
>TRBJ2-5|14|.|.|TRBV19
TGTGCCAGTAGTTCCAGGGGTGATTTCGAGACCCAGTACTTC
CASSSRGDFETQYF
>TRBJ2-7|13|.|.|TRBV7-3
TGTGCCAGCAGCTTAGCAGGGTCGAAGGAGCAGTACTTC
CASSLAGSKEQYF
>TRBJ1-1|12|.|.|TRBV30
TGTGCCTGGAGTGTACCGATAGCTGAAGCTTTCTTT
CAWSVPIAEAFF
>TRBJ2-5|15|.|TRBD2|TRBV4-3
TGCGCCAGCGGCCGGACTAGCGGGAGCCAAGAGACCCAGTACTTC
CASGRTSGSQETQYF
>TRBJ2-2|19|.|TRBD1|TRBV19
TGTGCCAGTAGTATGGGACAGAAGCCCTCCTTTGCGAACACCGGGGAGCTGTTTTTT
CASSMGQKPSFANTGELFF
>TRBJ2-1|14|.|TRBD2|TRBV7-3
TGTGCCAGCAGCTCAGCGGGAGGGTACCATGAGCAGTTCTTC
CASSSAGGYHEQFF
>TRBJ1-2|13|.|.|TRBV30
TGTGCCGGTAGGACACCCCCCTTGACTGGCTACACCTTC
CAGRTPPLTGYTF
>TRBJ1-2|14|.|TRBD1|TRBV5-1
TGCGCCAGCAGCTCGGGACAGACTAACTATGGCTACACCTTC
CASSSGQTNYGYTF
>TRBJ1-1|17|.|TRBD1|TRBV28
TGTGCCAGCAGACAGCGACGTGGGACAGGGGTAAGAACTGAAGCTTTCTTT
CASRQRRGTGVRTEAFF